These 26 T cell receptor beta chains share one sample of origin, sequenced in a study of low-dose radiotherapy and immunotherapy resistance in tumors. Time point reported: before trial treatment. First-strand cDNA relied on TRAV- and TRBV-specific primers spanning alpha and beta chains. TCR amplification used around 20 PCR cycles, a constant-region primer and a V-primer adapter. One entry per CDR3 protein, called by TCRdb with MiXCR from the reads. This table has fewer than 90,000 distinct CDR3 sequences, 15% to 20% appearing once. The sequenced sample was PBMCs, obtained before treatment. These receptors all stem from a male donor with prostate cancer.

On this clonotype: This probably arose from a read error, given a far larger clone one base away. V gene TRBV21-1 combines with J gene TRBJ2-1; TRBD2 was called by the table and not checked on the DNA. TRBV21-1 corresponds to a pseudogene. This CDR3 comprises 13 residues. The CDR3 bases are TGTGCCAGCAGCAAAGTAAGGGAGGGTGAGCAGTTCTTC. Translation gives CASSKVREGEQFF.

For this clonotype: This sequence is one base from a far larger clone and is likely a read error. The rearrangement uses TRBV28 and TRBJ2-7; a possible D gene is TRBD2 (6 bases). The length of the CDR3 is 16 residues. Germline V gene lookup returns CDR1 MDHEN and CDR2 SYDVKM. V shed 4 bases and J shed 7 bases, with 23 bases lying between them. The CDR3 loop is CASSSAAGFSYNEQYF. The CDR3 nucleotides read TGTGCCAGCAGTTCAGCAGCGGGTTTCTCCTACAATGAGCAGTACTTC.

At least ten counts were recorded for this clonotype. J is TRBJ2-6 and V is TRBV12-3 or TRBV12-4; no clear D. CDR3 length: 17 residues. V shed 1 base and J shed 0 bases, with 10 bases lying between them. In DNA, the CDR3 is TGTGCCAGCAGTTTAGGGCAGGTTCGCTCTGGGGCCAACGTCCTGACTTTC. As protein: CASSLGQVRSGANVLTF.

This clonotype has at least ten counts. The rearrangement links TRBV3-1 to TRBJ2-7; tentative D call: TRBD1 (6 bases). The germline V gene encodes CDR1 LGHDT and CDR2 YNNKEL (reference sequence). V was shortened by 3 bases and J by 5 bases, with 17 bases between the two germline ends. The CDR3 is 15 residues long. CDR3 sequence (DNA): TGTGCCAGCAGCCACACTGGCCAGGGGTTGAACGAGCAGTACTTC. This encodes CASSHTGQGLNEQYF.

Concerning this clonotype itself: A clone one base away is much larger, so this may be a read error. The chain uses TRBV30 and TRBJ2-7; 9 nucleotides agree with TRBD1. CDR1 and CDR2 (germline): GTSNPN, SVGIG (reference sequence). The CDR3 loop spans 14 amino acids. CDR3 DNA sequence: TGTGCCAGGAGTAGGACAGGGGAAACCTACGAGCAGTACTTC. Amino acid sequence: CARSRTGETYEQYF.

This clonotype was observed many times. This sequence joins TRBV10-2 and TRBJ2-7; 8 bases line up with TRBD2. This CDR3 has 14 residues. Unmatched junction bases numbered 3, after V lost 3 bases and J lost 2 bases. Germline values: CDR1 WSHSY, CDR2 SAAADI. This CDR3 reads CASSDPAGAYEQYF. CDR3 nucleotide sequence: TGCGCCAGCAGTGATCCAGCGGGGGCCTACGAGCAGTACTTC.

This clonotype has more than one count but fewer than ten. Since a far larger clone is one base different, this is likely a read error. This rearrangement joins TRBV24-1 to TRBJ2-1; no firm D call. Trimming pared 5 bases from V and 10 bases from J, leaving 14 bases between. The CDR3 sequence is 13 residues long. CDR1 and CDR2 (germline): KGHDR, SFDVKD. The CDR3 nucleotides are TGTGCCACCAGTGCCCTCTGGGGTCACGAGCAGTTCTTC. Its protein is CATSALWGHEQFF.

This clonotype has ten or more counts. V gene TRBV20-1 combines with J gene TRBJ1-1; D uncertain. The V end was cut by 6 bases, the J end by 6 bases, with 14 bases between. Per the germline V gene, CDR1 is DFQATT and CDR2 is SNEGSKA (reference sequence). The CDR3 has 12 amino acids. The CDR3 coding sequence is TGCAGTGCCCGCGCCCCGCTACCTGAAGCTTTCTTT. Its protein is CSARAPLPEAFF.

This clonotype was detected many times. The chain links TRBV2 to TRBJ2-1; no clear D gene. Trimming cost V 5 bases and J 5 bases, with 13 bases left between them. The V gene's germline CDR1 is SNHLY and CDR2 FYNNEI. The CDR3 is 14 amino acids. The CDR3 DNA follows: TGTGCCAGCAGTTCAGGATGGAGCAACAATGAGCAGTTCTTC. Amino acids: CASSSGWSNNEQFF.

This clonotype was counted at least ten times. This chain links TRBV19 with TRBJ1-2, with 7 bases matching TRBD1. From germline, CDR1 is LNHDA and CDR2 SQIVND (reference sequence). The CDR3 is made up of 15 amino acids. Trimming cost V 6 bases and J 4 bases; bases outside gene matches: 11. CDR3 amino acids: CASRTPRAGGYGYTF. CDR3 sequence (DNA): TGTGCCAGTAGAACCCCACGTGCAGGGGGCTATGGCTACACCTTC.

The V gene is TRBV20-1, the J gene TRBJ2-5; weak D call: TRBD1 (7 bases). V gave up 0 bases and J gave up 5 bases, with 13 bases separating them. Germline CDR1 is DFQATT and CDR2 is SNEGSKA (reference sequence). This CDR3 comprises 14 residues. The CDR3 DNA reads as TGCAGTGCTAGAGATTGGCAGGGGGGTGAGACCCAGTACTTC. This translates into CSARDWQGGETQYF.

There are many counts of this clonotype. J is TRBJ2-5 and V is TRBV11-2; the D gene is possibly TRBD1 (6 bases). Looked up from germline, CDR1 is SGHAT and CDR2 is FQNNGV. Trimming stripped 5 bases from V and 1 base from J, with 14 bases between. The CDR3 loop spans 15 amino acids. The CDR3, as DNA: TGTGCCAGCAGCGGTGTCAGGGGTATCCAAGAGACCCAGTACTTC. Protein: CASSGVRGIQETQYF.

To note about this clonotype: A far more abundant clone sits one base away, making this likely a read error. No conserved phenylalanine or tryptophan is present at the end of the CDR3, so a read error is the likely explanation. The chain is built from TRBV13 and TRBJ2-5; D uncertain. This CDR3 is 14 amino acids long. Germline V gene data show CDR1 as PRHDT and CDR2 as FYEKMQ (reference sequence). The CDR3 coding sequence is TGTGCCACCAGCAGAGGAAACAGTCAAGAGACCCAGTACTTA. It yields the protein CATSRGNSQETQYL.

This clonotype was recorded many times. A much larger clone sits a single nucleotide away, making a read error possible. The rearrangement uses TRBV2 and TRBJ2-5; no reliable D call. This CDR3 contains 10 residues. V was cut by 4 bases and J by 4 bases, with 1 base left in between. Germline CDR1 reads SNHLY; CDR2 reads FYNNEI. CDR3 sequence (DNA): TGTGCCAGCAGTGGAGAGACCCAGTACTTC. This codes for CASSGETQYF.

Ten or more counts support this clonotype. This chain joins TRBV19 and TRBJ2-4, with TRBD1 identical over 7 bases. This CDR3 has 17 residues. With 4 bases clipped from V and 5 bases from J, the junction kept 14 bases outside the gene matches. Germline V gene lookup returns CDR1 LNHDA and CDR2 SQIVND (reference sequence). In DNA, the CDR3 is TGTGCCAGTAGTACGCCCCCGACAGGGTTGGTGCAAAACATTCAGTACTTC. Translation: CASSTPPTGLVQNIQYF.

This chain connects TRBV29-1 to TRBJ2-3; 13 bases agree with TRBD2. The CDR3 is 15 residues long. CDR1 is SQVTM and CDR2 is ANQGSEA in the germline V gene. Losses at the gene ends were 7 bases for V and 4 bases for J; bases not matched to a gene: 8. The CDR3 sequence is CSDLLAGGPPDTQYF. The DNA of the CDR3 is TGCAGCGACCTACTAGCGGGGGGGCCACCAGATACGCAGTATTTT.

About this clonotype itself: A far larger clone is only one base removed, so a read error is likely. The chain links TRBV4-3 to TRBJ2-4, with 8 bases that match TRBD2. Germline V gives CDR1 LGHNA, CDR2 YSLEER. This CDR3 comprises 17 residues. V was clipped by 0 bases and J by 13 bases; unmatched bases: 17. The CDR3 sequence: CASSQDTGLVAMREQYF. The CDR3 DNA reads TGCGCCAGCAGCCAAGATACGGGACTAGTGGCGATGAGGGAGCAGTACTTC.

This clonotype was picked up many times. The chain carries TRBV7-6 and TRBJ1-4, with a tentative D call TRBD1 (5 bases). V lost 2 bases to trimming and J lost 5 bases, with 12 bases between them. The CDR3 extends over 15 amino acids. Germline V CDR1 and CDR2: SGHVS, FNYEAQ. CDR3 region: CASSLSGGGNEKLFF. CDR3 nucleotides: TGTGCCAGCAGCTTATCCGGGGGAGGGAATGAAAAACTGTTTTTT.

The table lists this clonotype with many counts. The genes are TRBV15 and TRBJ2-7, with 9 positions matching TRBD1. This CDR3 region has 16 residues. Germline trimming cut 2 bases from V and 7 bases from J; bases unmatched to any gene: 12. Germline CDR1 and CDR2: LNHNV and YYDKDF (reference sequence). CDR3 nucleotides: TGTGCCACCAGCAGATATCCGGGACAGGGTGCGAGAGAGCAGTACTTC. As protein: CATSRYPGQGAREQYF.

This clonotype was seen repeatedly, ten times or more. The genes are TRBV19 and TRBJ1-1; D is unclear. In germline, CDR1 is LNHDA, CDR2 SQIVND (reference sequence). V was shortened by 4 bases and J by 3 bases, with 21 bases between the two germline ends. CDR3 length equals 17 residues. The CDR3 DNA sequence: TGTGCCAGTAGTAAGCTGTGGGGTGGTCGGAGGTACACTGAAGCTTTCTTT. As protein: CASSKLWGGRRYTEAFF.

This chain connects TRBV4-1 to TRBJ2-2; 7 nucleotides line up with TRBD1. Germline V gene sequence: CDR1 MGHRA, CDR2 YSYEKL. The junction had 7 bases not matched to a gene; V was cut back by 4 bases and J by 2 bases. The CDR3 runs to 16 residues. The CDR3 is CASSLKTGFNTGELFF. The DNA for the CDR3 is TGCGCCAGCAGCCTTAAGACAGGGTTTAACACCGGGGAGCTGTTTTTT.

This clonotype was seen at least ten times. The gene calls are TRBV7-2 and TRBJ2-1; D assignment may be TRBD1 or TRBD2 (5 bases each). Germline lookup yields CDR1 SGHTA and CDR2 FQGNSA. The V and J ends lost 5 bases and 6 bases respectively, with 11 bases between them. The CDR3 is 13 amino acids. The DNA of the CDR3 is TGTGCCAGCAGCCCTGGGACGAGCAATGAGCAGTTCTTC. This translates into CASSPGTSNEQFF.

Regarding this clonotype: This likely reflects a read error, since a far larger clone is one base away. The chain is built from TRBV6-4 and TRBJ2-5, with TRBD2 matching over 11 bases. V lost 1 base, J lost 11 bases, and 12 bases stayed unmatched. Looked up from germline, CDR1 is MRHNA and CDR2 is SNTAGT. The CDR3 extends over 16 amino acids. The CDR3 protein is CASSDLVSGGVHEQYF. CDR3 sequence (DNA): TGTGCCAGCAGTGACTTAGTTAGCGGGGGGGTCCATGAGCAGTACTTC.

The chain couples TRBV19 to TRBJ2-7, with D possibly called TRBD1 or TRBD2 (5 bases each). Germline lookup yields CDR1 LNHDA and CDR2 SQIVND (reference sequence). V was cut by 4 bases and J by 0 bases, with 19 bases left in between. This CDR3 contains 17 residues. The CDR3 spells CASSTRSGRGSSYEQYF. For the CDR3, the DNA is TGTGCCAGTAGTACCCGCTCGGGGCGTGGAAGCTCCTACGAGCAGTACTTC.

The gene calls are TRBV6-2 or TRBV6-3 and TRBJ1-1; possible D gene TRBD1, 5 bases. Germline V lookup: CDR1 MNHEY, CDR2 SVGEGT. Trimming removed 4 bases from V and 4 bases from J, with 16 bases in between. The CDR3 loop spans 15 amino acids. CDR3 sequence: CASSSQGGMGTEAFF. The CDR3 nucleotides read TGTGCCAGCAGTTCGCAGGGTGGAATGGGCACTGAAGCTTTCTTT.

The table lists this clonotype with many counts. The rearrangement joins TRBV11-1 to TRBJ2-7, with D perhaps TRBD2 (5 bases). The CDR3 has 12 amino acids. Germline CDR1 reads SGHAT; CDR2 reads FQDESV (reference sequence). V was cut by 6 bases and J by 5 bases, with 11 bases left in between. The DNA for the CDR3 is TGTGCCAGCAGTCCCGGACTTAACGAGCAGTACTTC. It is translated as CASSPGLNEQYF.